The sequence of this T cell receptor (beta chain) was determined in a study of CD8+ T cells in alopecia areata. Across the study: Oral tofacitinib (5 to 10 mg twice daily) was administered to treated patients. Findings and caveats of the study: Mice gave a clearer picture of TCR sharing than patients did, possibly for HLA-related reasons.

Comment on this clone: Its cognate antigen is unknown.

Treatment meaning: oral pan-JAK inhibitor, 5-10 mg twice daily. Researchers took lesional scalp punch biopsies and peripheral blood from people who were alopecia areata patients. Trimming took 6 bases from V and 2 from J; bases not matched to a gene: 5. Germline lookup yields CDR1 LNHNV and CDR2 YYDKDF (reference sequence). The CDR3 length is 15 residues. RNA was isolated and reverse transcribed to cDNA, the sequencing template. Some clones are missing from TCRdb's copy, which holds only in-frame ones; the method was immunoSEQ multiplex PCR. The sample consists of around 300,000 clones, roughly 60% of them appearing once.

Material: CD4+ T cells sorted from blood, obtained at roughly week 53, from a patient treated with tofacitinib. This TCR derives from a human donor with alopecia areata. This rearrangement joins TRBV15 to TRBJ2-3; TRBD2 matches at 10 bases. The DNA for the CDR3 is TGTGCCACCAGTCCCCTAGCGGGGGCCACAGATACGCAGTATTTT. Residues: CATSPLAGATDTQYF.